The clone carrying this T cell receptor beta chain has only a few counts. Its target is unknown. The sample comes from a study of T cell responses to AZD1222 COVID-19 vaccine. General observations from the study: Donors skewed white British and female; clonal diversity was possibly underestimated. Spike-specific TCR depth and breadth grew after two AZD1222 doses. Nearly half of spike-specific TCRs reportedly target variant regions that are unmutated in the B.1.351 and B.1.1.7 variants. Sampled repertoires all dated from after the peak T cell response.

TCRdb's copy holds only in-frame clones and misses some; the assay was immunoSEQ multiplex PCR. The sample lists about 69,000 clones; about four fifths were seen once. CDR1 LNHDA and CDR2 SQIVND come from the germline V gene (reference sequence). Germline trimming cut 11 bases from V and 4 bases from J; bases unmatched to any gene: 10. CDR3 length: 14 amino acids. The sequences come from peripheral blood, collected 28 days after the second AZD1222 dose. J is TRBJ2-1 and V is TRBV19; 8 positions agree with TRBD2. This clonotype was obtained from an adult who received the AZD1222 COVID-19 vaccine. DNA of the CDR3: TGTGCCTGCCATTCAGCGGGGGAGTACAATGAGCAGTTCTTC. Protein product: CACHSAGEYNEQFF.